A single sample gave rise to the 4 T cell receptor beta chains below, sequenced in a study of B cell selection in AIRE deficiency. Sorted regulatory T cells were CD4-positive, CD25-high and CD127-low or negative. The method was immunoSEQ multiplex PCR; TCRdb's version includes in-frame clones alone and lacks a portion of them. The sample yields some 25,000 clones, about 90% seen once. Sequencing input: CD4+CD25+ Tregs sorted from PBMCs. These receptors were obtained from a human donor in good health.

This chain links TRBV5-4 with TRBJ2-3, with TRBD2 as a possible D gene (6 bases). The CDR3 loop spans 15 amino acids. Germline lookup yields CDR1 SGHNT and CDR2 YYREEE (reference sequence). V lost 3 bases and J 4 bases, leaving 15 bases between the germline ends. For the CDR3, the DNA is TGTGCCAGCAGCTCGCCGGGACTTGGACCAGATACGCAGTATTTT. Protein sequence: CASSSPGLGPDTQYF.

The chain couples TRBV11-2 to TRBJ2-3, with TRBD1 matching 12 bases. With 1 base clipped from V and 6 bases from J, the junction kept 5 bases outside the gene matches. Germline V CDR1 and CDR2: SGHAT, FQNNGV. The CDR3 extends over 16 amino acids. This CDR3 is CASSLAGQGARDTQYF. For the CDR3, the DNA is TGTGCCAGCAGCTTAGCGGGACAGGGGGCTAGGGATACGCAGTATTTT.

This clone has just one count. The CDR3 loop reads CASSSGLAMDEQFF. The CDR3 bases are TGTGCCAGCTCATCGGGACTAGCGATGGATGAGCAGTTCTTC. This chain connects TRBV18 to TRBJ2-1; 10 nucleotides match TRBD2. Germline V gives CDR1 KGHSH, CDR2 LQKENI. The CDR3 has 14 residues. Losses at the gene ends were 5 bases for V and 8 bases for J; bases not matched to a gene: 6.

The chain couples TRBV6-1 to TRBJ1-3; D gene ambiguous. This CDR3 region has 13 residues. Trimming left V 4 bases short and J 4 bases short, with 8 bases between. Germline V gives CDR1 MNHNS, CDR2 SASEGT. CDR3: CASSAEQGNTIYF. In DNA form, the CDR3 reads TGTGCCAGCAGTGCTGAGCAGGGAAACACCATATATTTT.